This T cell receptor (beta chain) was sequenced during a study of cytomegalovirus exposure and HLA in healthy donors. This CDR3 is 13 amino acids long. CDR1 and CDR2 (germline): SGHNT, YENEEA. Unmatched junction bases numbered 5, after V lost 6 bases and J lost 6 bases. The study's findings and limits: High sensitivity and specificity were reportedly achieved when the classifier diagnosed cytomegalovirus status.

Concerning this clone itself: Its antigen is not identified.

PCR involved 60 Vbeta and 13 Jbeta primers. Assay: immunoSEQ multiplex PCR; the TCRdb copy retains only in-frame clones and omits some. The sample includes more than 65,000 clones, 74% of them seen just once. Sequencing input: PBMCs. This chain links TRBV11-3 with TRBJ2-4, with 7 bases that match TRBD2. This TCR was sampled from a woman in her sixties or seventies in good health and CMV-seropositive. CDR3 coding DNA: TGTGCCAGCAGAAGCGGGACGGGAAACATTCAGTACTTC. It specifies CASRSGTGNIQYF.